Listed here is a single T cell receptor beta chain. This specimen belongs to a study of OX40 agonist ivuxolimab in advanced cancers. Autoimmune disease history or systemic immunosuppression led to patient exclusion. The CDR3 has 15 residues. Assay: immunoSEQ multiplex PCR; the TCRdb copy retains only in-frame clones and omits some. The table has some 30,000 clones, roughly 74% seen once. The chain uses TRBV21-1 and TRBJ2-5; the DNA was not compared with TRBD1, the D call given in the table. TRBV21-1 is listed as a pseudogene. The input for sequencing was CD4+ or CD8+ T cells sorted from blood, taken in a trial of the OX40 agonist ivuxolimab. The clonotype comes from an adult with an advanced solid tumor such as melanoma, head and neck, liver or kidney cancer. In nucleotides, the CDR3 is TGTGCCAGCAGCCCCCCTTTGGCAAGCCAAGAGACCCAGTACTTC. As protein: CASSPPLASQETQYF.